This TCR beta chain emerged from a study of radiotherapy plus CTLA-4 blockade in lung cancer. For the study at large: Among all patients, about 19% showed objective responses, while about 30% had disease control.

Notes on this clone: Antigen: not known.

The CDR3 has 13 amino acids. V dropped 4 bases and J dropped 5 bases, with 12 bases sitting between them. Germline V lookup: CDR1 MNHNS, CDR2 SASEGT. Some clones are missing from TCRdb's copy, which holds only in-frame ones; the method was immunoSEQ multiplex PCR. The data show 25,000 to 35,000 clones, 70% to 85% seen once. Focal radiation plus CTLA-4 blockade with ipilimumab was administered to patients who had chemo-refractory metastatic non-small-cell lung cancer. Overall study findings and caveats: Tumor-derived TCR clones expanded in blood after radiotherapy plus ipilimumab. Best predicting response, reportedly, were early blood T cell clone dynamics, with interferon-beta.

This chain links TRBV6-1 with TRBJ2-7; D perhaps matches TRBD1 (5 bases). The clonotype comes from a human donor with non-small cell lung cancer who had stable disease on radiotherapy plus ipilimumab. Sequencing used peripheral blood, obtained from a patient treated with radiotherapy plus ipilimumab. In nucleotides, the CDR3 is TGTGCCAGCAGTGTAGTCAGGGCCGACGAGCAGTACTTC. Translating gives CASSVVRADEQYF.